This T cell receptor beta chain comes out of a study of response to subunit inactivated influenza vaccine. Worth noting for this clonotype: Its antigen is unidentified.

Study findings and constraints: Authors proposed each seasonal influenza vaccination draws in few new T cells.

The CDR3 covers 12 residues. Germline CDR1 reads MDHEN; CDR2 reads SYDVKM. The V and J ends lost 3 bases and 7 bases respectively, with 7 bases between them. Each CDR3 protein is one row after TCRdb ran MiXCR on the RT-PCR reads. The data hold about 780,000 distinct CDR3 sequences, with around 20% observed a single time. V and J are TRBV28 and TRBJ2-1; D uncertain. The source is a man aged 45-60 years who received an inactivated influenza vaccine. Material: PBMCs from blood, obtained 5 days after vaccination. The CDR3 DNA follows: TGTGCCAGCAGTTTTCAGTCGAATGAGCAGTTCTTC. Translating it yields CASSFQSNEQFF.